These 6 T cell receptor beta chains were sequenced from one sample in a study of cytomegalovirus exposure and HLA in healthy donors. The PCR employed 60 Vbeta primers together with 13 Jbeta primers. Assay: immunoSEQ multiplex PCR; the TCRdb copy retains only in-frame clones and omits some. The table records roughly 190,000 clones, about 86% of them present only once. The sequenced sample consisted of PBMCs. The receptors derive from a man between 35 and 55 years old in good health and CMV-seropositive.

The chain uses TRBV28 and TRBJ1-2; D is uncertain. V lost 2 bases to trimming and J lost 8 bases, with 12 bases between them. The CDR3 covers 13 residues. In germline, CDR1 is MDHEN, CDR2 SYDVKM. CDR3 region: CASSLDPLRGYTF. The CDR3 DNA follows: TGTGCCAGCAGTTTAGATCCCCTCCGGGGCTACACCTTC.

The CDR3: CASSQFYSGSMYEQYF. The DNA for the CDR3 is TGCGCCAGCAGCCAATTCTATAGCGGGAGCATGTACGAGCAGTACTTC. V and J are TRBV4-1 and TRBJ2-7; 9 positions match TRBD2. Per germline, CDR1 MGHRA and CDR2 YSYEKL. V shed 2 bases and J 4 bases; nucleotides not matched to a gene: 9. CDR3 length: 16 residues.

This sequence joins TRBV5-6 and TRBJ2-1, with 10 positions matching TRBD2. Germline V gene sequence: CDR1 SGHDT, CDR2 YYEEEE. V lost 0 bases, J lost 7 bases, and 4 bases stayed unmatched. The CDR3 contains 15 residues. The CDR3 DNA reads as TGTGCCAGCAGCTTGGGCAGCGGGAGGGTTAATGAGCAGTTCTTC. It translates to CASSLGSGRVNEQFF.

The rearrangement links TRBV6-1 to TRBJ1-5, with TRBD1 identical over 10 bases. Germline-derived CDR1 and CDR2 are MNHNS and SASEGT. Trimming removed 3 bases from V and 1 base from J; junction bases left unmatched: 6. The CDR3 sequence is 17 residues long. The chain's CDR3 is CASSEWTGGMSNQPQHF. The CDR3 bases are TGTGCCAGCAGTGAGTGGACAGGGGGTATGAGCAATCAGCCCCAGCATTTT.

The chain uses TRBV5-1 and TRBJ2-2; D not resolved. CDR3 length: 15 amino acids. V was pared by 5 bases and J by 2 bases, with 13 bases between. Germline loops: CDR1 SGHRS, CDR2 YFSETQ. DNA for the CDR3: TGCGCCAGCAGTTACTTACCCCTTAACACCGGGGAGCTGTTTTTT. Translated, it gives CASSYLPLNTGELFF.

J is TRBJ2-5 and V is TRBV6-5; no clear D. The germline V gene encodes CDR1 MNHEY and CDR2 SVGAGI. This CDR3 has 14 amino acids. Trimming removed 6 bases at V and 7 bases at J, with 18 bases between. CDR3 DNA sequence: TGTGCCAGCAGCTCCGAGTGGAGTCGGTGGACCCAGTACTTC. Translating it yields CASSSEWSRWTQYF.